What follows are 2 T cell receptor beta chains derived from one specimen sequenced in a study of somatic mutations in cytotoxic T cells in rheumatoid arthritis. The assay was immunoSEQ multiplex PCR, and TCRdb's table has in-frame clones only and misses some. Of almost 20,000 clones detected, around 80% appear once; the ten largest clones hold about 10%. Sequenced: CD8+ T cells sorted from blood. The receptors here all came from a woman aged 45-60 years in good health.

V usage is TRBV7-3 and J usage is TRBJ2-3; 10 bases are a match to TRBD2. The CDR3 consists of 15 residues. V dropped 5 bases and J dropped 1; count of bases not matched to a gene: 3. Germline CDR1 and CDR2: SGHTA and FQGTGA. CDR3 nucleotides: TGTGCCAGCAGCCATGGGACTAGCGGCACAGATACGCAGTATTTT. Translating gives CASSHGTSGTDTQYF.

The CDR3 bases are TGTGCCAGCAGCGGACAGGGGGCTTCAGATGAGCAGTTCTTC. Its translation: CASSGQGASDEQFF. The chain couples TRBV9 to TRBJ2-1; the match to TRBD1 covers 10 bases. V was pared by 3 bases and J by 8 bases, with 5 bases of the junction left unmatched. This CDR3 spans 14 amino acids. The germline V gene encodes CDR1 SGDLS and CDR2 YYNGEE. The full variable domain, in which reference TRBV9 and TRBJ2-1 provide the parts outside the CDR3, is DSGVTQTPKHLITATGQRVTLRCSPRSGDLSVYWYQQSLDQGLQFLIQYYNGEERAKGNILERFSAQQFPDLHSELNLSSLELGDSALYFCASSGQGASDEQFFGPGTRLTVL.